The T cell receptor (beta chain) described here comes from a study of patients and donors after allogeneic stem cell transplantation (dated by TCRdb to about 2020). About this clonotype itself: It lacks a known antigen. No qualities accompany the bases; no much larger clone lies one base away.

Libraries were made using RT-PCR. These reads were obtained on a NextSeq 550. TCRdb ran its own pipeline on the public reads, namely fastp trimming at Q25 and MiXCR clone calling, and kept in-frame beta chains. Records with the same CDR3 protein are collapsed into one entry carrying the most frequent genes and DNA. Here the sample has around 150,000 distinct CDR3 sequences; approximately 31% occur a single time. The ten biggest clones cover around 3.2% of the sample. From cysteine to phenylalanine, the CDR3 is 17 amino acids long. The retained sequence is limited to the CDR3, 51 bases, with the frame set at the first base. Reading the germline V gene gives CDR1 MNHEY and CDR2 SVGEGT. V loses 5 bases of germline sequence and J loses 2 bases, and the interval between the two ends is 19 bases.

Sequenced: blood, either unsorted or a sorted T cell fraction (not recorded which). The rearranged segments are TRBV6-2 or TRBV6-3 and TRBJ2-1; 6 matching bases give a weak D call of TRBD2. The TCR originated in a human donor who was either an allogeneic HSCT recipient or a stem cell or donor lymphocyte infusion donor (not recorded which). It is not recorded whose cells these are; they may come from a transplant donor. The DNA sequence is TGTGCCAGCAGTCACCCCCGGCGGGAAGGGGCCTACAATGAGCAGTTCTTC. Translated, this is CASSHPRREGAYNEQFF.